The clone carrying this T cell receptor (beta chain) was observed a handful of times. Antigen unknown. 5'RACE, which relied on constant-segment primers, yielded TCR alpha and TCR beta cDNA libraries carrying sample barcodes and UMIs. Using its own MiXCR run on the 5' RACE reads, TCRdb lists one record per CDR3 protein. The sample has more than 80,000 distinct CDR3 sequences; over 15% are singletons. The CDR3 has 14 amino acids. CDR1 is SGDLS, CDR2 YYNGEE, per germline. V was pared by 1 base and J by 5 bases, with 12 bases between. These data are taken from a study of T-cell memory formation after mild COVID-19. Study-wide results and caveats: Contracting CD4+ clones were located mainly in CM and EM, and CD8+ clones in EMRA. Specificity for SARS-CoV-2 was not confirmed among the second-wave clones peaking on day 37. Some clones that responded turned up in pre-infection memory, which suggests that cross-reactive memory joined in.

The source of this sequence is an adult woman who had mild COVID-19 (a few samples of this study predate the infection). Cell type and time point are not known. Input material: PBMCs or a T cell subset sorted from them (not recorded which). This chain links TRBV9 with TRBJ2-5; either TRBD1 or TRBD2 may fit D (6 bases each). CDR3 in DNA: TGTGCCAGCAGCGTAATTGGGGGGCTGGAGACCCAGTACTTC. Amino acid sequence: CASSVIGGLETQYF. The variable domain in full, with the rest retrieved from reference TRBV9 and TRBJ2-5, is DSGVTQTPKHLITATGQRVTLRCSPRSGDLSVYWYQQSLDQGLQFLIQYYNGEERAKGNILERFSAQQFPDLHSELNLSSLELGDSALYFCASSVIGGLETQYFGPGTRLLVL.